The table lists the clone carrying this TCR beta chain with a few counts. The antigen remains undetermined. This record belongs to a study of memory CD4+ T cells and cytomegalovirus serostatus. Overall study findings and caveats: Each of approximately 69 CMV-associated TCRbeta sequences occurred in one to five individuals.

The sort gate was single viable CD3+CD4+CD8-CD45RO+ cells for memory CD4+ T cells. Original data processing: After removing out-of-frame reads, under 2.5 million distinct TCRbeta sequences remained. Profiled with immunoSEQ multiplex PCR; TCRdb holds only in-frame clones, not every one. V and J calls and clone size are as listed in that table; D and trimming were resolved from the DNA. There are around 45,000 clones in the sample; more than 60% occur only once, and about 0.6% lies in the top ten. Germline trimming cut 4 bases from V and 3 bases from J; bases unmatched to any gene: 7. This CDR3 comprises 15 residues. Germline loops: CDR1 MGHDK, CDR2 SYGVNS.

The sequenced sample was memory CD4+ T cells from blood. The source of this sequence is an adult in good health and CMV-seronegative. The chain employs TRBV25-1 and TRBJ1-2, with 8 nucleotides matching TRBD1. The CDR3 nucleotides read TGTGCCAGCAGTGGACAGAACAGGGGGGACTATGGCTACACCTTC. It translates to CASSGQNRGDYGYTF.